The clone carrying this TCR beta chain has just one count. No antigen is known for it. Only in-frame clones appear in the TCRdb table, and some are missing; sequencing was by immunoSEQ multiplex PCR. The repertoire holds 15,000 to 20,000 clones, approximately 91% seen once, with about 13% in the top ten. This record belongs to a study of PD-L1 blockade in urothelial cancer. At the level of the study: About 90% of the roughly 29 patients were men who had bladder-origin urothelial cancer. Typically, measured as a median, blood samples had approximately 130,000 T cells. Study results and limitations: Expansion of tumor-associated blood clones at 3 weeks was greater in durable-benefit patients.

This CDR3 spans 16 amino acids. J lost 10 bases, V lost 0 bases, and 6 bases had no gene match. Germline CDR1 is MGHRA and CDR2 is YSYEKL. Sample time point: pretreatment peripheral blood. The receptor's source is a man between 65 and 80 years old with urothelial cancer. This specimen was PBMCs, taken around atezolizumab (anti-PD-L1) treatment. The gene calls are TRBV4-1 and TRBJ2-1, with 13 bases aligning to TRBD2. CDR3 DNA: TGCGCCAGCAGCCAAGATCAGGGACTAGCGGGGTCCGAGCAGTTCTTC. Translated, it gives CASSQDQGLAGSEQFF.